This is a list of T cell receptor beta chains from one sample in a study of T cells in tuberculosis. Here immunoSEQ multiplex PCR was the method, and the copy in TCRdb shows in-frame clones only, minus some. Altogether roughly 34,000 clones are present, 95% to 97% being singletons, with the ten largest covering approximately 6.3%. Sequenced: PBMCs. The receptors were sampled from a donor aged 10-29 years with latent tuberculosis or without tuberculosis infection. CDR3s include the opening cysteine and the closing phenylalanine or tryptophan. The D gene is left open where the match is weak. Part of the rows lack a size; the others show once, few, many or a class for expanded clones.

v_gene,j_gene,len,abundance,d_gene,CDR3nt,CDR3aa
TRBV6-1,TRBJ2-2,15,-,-,TGTGCCAGCAAATCTCACGCGGCGACCACCGGGGAGCTGTTTTTT,CASKSHAATTGELFF
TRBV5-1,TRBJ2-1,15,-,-,TGCGCCAGCAGCTCCTCCAGTTCTAGCCTCAATGAGCAGTTCTTC,CASSSSSSSLNEQFF
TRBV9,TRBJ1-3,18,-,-,TGTGCCAGCAGCGTTCTTCGGAGCGACAGGTCGCGTGGAAACACCATATATTTT,CASSVLRSDRSRGNTIYF
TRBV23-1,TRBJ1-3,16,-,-,TGCGCCAGCAGTCAATGTATACAGGGATTCAGAAACACCATATATTTT,CASSQCIQGFRNTIYF
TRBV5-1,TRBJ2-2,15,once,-,TGCGCCAGCAGCGGGGGCGCTCCGGACACCGGGGAGCTGTTTTTT,CASSGGAPDTGELFF
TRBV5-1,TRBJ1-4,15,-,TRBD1,TGCGCCAGCAGCCCGCGCCGCGCGACAGGGAAAAAACTGTTTTTT,CASSPRRATGKKLFF
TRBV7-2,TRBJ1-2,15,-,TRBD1,TGTGCCAGCAGCGCGACAGGGGGACGCGCCTATGGCTACACCTTC,CASSATGGRAYGYTF
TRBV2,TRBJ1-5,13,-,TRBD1,TGTGCCAGCAGTGGGGACAGGGATCAGCCCCAGCATTTT,CASSGDRDQPQHF
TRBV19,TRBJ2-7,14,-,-,TGTGCCAGTAGTTACGTCGGACAGTCCTACGAGCAGTACTTC,CASSYVGQSYEQYF
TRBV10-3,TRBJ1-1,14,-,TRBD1,TGTGCCGCCAATTCCCTCAGGGGGCTGACTGAAGCTTTCTTT,CAANSLRGLTEAFF
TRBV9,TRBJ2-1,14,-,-,TGTGCCAGCAGCGTAGCCTATGCTAGCGATGAGCAGTTCTTC,CASSVAYASDEQFF
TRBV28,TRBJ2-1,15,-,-,TGTGCCAGCAGTTCCCGAGCGAGTAACTACAATGAGCAGTTCTTC,CASSSRASNYNEQFF
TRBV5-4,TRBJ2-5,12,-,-,TGTGCCAGCAGCCGGTCCTTAGAGACCCAGTACTTC,CASSRSLETQYF
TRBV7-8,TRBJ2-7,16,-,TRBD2,TGTGCCAGCAGCTTAGACCCTAGCGGGAGGGCTTACGAGCAGTACTTC,CASSLDPSGRAYEQYF
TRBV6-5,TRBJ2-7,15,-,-,TGTGCCAGCAGTTACGGGGGGGGCCCCTCCTACGAGCAGTACTTC,CASSYGGGPSYEQYF
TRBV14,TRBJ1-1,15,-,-,TGTGCCAGCAGCCAAGAGCGGGGTTGGGTCACTGAAGCTTTCTTT,CASSQERGWVTEAFF
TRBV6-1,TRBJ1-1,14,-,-,TGTGCCAGCAGTGTCCGATACAGGAACACTGAAGCTTTCTTT,CASSVRYRNTEAFF
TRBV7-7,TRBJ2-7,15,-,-,TGTGCCAGCTCCCTAGACAGAGACCCTACCTACGAGCAGTACTTC,CASSLDRDPTYEQYF
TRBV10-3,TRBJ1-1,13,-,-,TGTGCCATCAGTGAGTCGGCACCCACTGAAGCTTTCTTT,CAISESAPTEAFF
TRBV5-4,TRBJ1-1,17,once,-,TGTGCCAGTAGCACCCGCGGCAGGGTAGCAATGAACACTGAAGCTTTCTTT,CASSTRGRVAMNTEAFF
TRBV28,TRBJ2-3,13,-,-,TGTGCCAGCAGCCTCACTCCTACAGATACGCAGTATTTT,CASSLTPTDTQYF
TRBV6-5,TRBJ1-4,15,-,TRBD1,TGTGCCAGCAGTTTACAGGGGATGCCTAATGAAAAACTGTTTTTT,CASSLQGMPNEKLFF
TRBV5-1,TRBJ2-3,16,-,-,TGCGCCAGCAGCCTAGTGGTGGTAGGGGACACAGATACGCAGTATTTT,CASSLVVVGDTDTQYF
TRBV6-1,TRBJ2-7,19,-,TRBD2,TGTGCCAGCAGTGAACAAATCGGACTACTAGCGGGAGGAACCTACGAGCAGTACTTC,CASSEQIGLLAGGTYEQYF
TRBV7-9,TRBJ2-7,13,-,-,TGTGCCAGCAGCTTAACGGGGGCCTACGAGCAGTACTTC,CASSLTGAYEQYF
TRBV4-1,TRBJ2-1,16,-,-,TGCGCCAGCAGCCAAGAACAGAATTCAAGATACAATGAGCAGTTCTTC,CASSQEQNSRYNEQFF
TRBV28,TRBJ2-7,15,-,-,TGTGCCAGCAGTTTAGTTGGGGGGAGCTCCTACGAGCAGTACTTC,CASSLVGGSSYEQYF
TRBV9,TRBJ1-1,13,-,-,TGTGCCAGCAGCGCGGACACCAGCACTGAAGCTTTCTTT,CASSADTSTEAFF
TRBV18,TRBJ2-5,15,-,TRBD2,TGTGCCAGCTCAACCCTAGCGGGAGCGGGGGAGACCCAGTACTTC,CASSTLAGAGETQYF
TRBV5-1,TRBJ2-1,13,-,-,TGCGCCAGCAGCTTGGAATCGGGGGATGAGCAGTTCTTC,CASSLESGDEQFF
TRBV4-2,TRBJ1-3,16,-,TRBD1,TGTGCCAGCAGCCACCCGACAGGGCTCTCTGGAAACACCATATATTTT,CASSHPTGLSGNTIYF
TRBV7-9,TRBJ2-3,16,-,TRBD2,TGTGCCAGCAGCTTGACTAGCGGGAGAGGGGTAGATACGCAGTATTTT,CASSLTSGRGVDTQYF
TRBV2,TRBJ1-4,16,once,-,TGTGCCAGCAGTGAAGCGCTGTATGAGGGAGGAGAAAAACTGTTTTTT,CASSEALYEGGEKLFF
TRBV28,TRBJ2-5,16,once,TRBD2,TGTGCCAGCACCTCCCCCTCGGCGGGAGGGGGAGAGACCCAGTACTTC,CASTSPSAGGGETQYF